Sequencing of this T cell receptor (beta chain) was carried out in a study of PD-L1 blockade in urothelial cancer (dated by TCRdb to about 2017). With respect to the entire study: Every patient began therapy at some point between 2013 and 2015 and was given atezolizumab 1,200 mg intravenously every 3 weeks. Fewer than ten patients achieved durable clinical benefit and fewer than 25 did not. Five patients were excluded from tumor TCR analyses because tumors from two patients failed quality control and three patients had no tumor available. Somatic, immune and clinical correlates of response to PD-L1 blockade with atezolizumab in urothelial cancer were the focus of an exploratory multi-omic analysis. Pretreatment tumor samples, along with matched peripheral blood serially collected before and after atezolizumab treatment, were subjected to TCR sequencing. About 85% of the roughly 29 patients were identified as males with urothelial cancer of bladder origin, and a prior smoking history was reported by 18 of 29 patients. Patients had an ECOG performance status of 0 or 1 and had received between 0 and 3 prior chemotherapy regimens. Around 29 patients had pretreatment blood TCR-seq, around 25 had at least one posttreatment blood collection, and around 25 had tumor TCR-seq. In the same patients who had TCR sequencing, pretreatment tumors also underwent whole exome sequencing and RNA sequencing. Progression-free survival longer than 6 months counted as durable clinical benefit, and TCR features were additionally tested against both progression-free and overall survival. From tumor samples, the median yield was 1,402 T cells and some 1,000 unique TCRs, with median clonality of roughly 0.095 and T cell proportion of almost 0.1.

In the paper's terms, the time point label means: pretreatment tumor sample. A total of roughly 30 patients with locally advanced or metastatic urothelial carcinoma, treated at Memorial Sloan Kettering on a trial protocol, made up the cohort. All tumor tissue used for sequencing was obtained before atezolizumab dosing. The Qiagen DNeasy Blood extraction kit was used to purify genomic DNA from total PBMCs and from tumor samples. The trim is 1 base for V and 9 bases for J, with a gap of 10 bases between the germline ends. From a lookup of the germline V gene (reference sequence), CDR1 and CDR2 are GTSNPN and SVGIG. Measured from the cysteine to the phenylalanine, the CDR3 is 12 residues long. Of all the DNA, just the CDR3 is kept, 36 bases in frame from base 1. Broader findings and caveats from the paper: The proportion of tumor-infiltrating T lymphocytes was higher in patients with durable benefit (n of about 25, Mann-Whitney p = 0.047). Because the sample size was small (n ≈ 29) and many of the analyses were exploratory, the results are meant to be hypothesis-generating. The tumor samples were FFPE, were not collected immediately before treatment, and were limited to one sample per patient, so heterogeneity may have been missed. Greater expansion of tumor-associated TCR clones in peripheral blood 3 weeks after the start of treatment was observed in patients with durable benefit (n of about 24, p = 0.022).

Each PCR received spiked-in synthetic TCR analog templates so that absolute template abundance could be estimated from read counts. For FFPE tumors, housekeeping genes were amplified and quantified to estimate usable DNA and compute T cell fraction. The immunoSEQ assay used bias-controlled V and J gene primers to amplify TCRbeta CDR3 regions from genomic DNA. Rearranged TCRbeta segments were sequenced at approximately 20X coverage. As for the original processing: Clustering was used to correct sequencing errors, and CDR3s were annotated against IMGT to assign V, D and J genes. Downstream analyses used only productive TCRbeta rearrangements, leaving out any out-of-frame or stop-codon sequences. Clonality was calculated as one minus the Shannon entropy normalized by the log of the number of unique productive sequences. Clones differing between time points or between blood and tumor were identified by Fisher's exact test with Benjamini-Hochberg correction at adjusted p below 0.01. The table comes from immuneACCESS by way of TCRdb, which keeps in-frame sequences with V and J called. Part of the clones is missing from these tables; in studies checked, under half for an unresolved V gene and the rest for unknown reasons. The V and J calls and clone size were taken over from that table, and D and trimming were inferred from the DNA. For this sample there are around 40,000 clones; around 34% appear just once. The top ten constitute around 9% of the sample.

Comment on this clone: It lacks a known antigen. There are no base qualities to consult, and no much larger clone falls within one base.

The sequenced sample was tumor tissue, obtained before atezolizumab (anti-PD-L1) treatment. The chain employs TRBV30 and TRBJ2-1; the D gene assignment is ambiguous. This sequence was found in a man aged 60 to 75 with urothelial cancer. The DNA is TGTGCCTGGAGTGGTAGAGTTACTGAGCAGTTCTTC. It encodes CAWSGRVTEQFF.